A single sample is the source of the 12 T cell receptor beta chains below, sequenced in a study of blood T cell repertoires in COVID-19. Sequencing used immunoSEQ multiplex PCR; TCRdb keeps in-frame clones, though not all of them. Of more than 90,000 clones in the sample, approximately 77% were seen once. Sequencing was carried out using peripheral blood. The receptors originated from a woman of 80 years or more with acute or convalescent COVID-19.

The V gene is TRBV6-5, the J gene TRBJ1-1; tentatively, D is TRBD1 (6 bases). CDR3 size: 15 residues. Germline V lookup: CDR1 MNHEY, CDR2 SVGAGI. Trimming removed 6 bases from V and 1 base from J, with 15 bases in between. This CDR3 reads CASRDSQGPNTEAFF. CDR3 in DNA: TGTGCCAGCAGGGACTCACAGGGCCCGAACACTGAAGCTTTCTTT.

Notes on this clone: Germline is not matched at one junction end, which may reflect a read error. V and J are TRBV6-6 and TRBJ2-2, with 9 bases identical to TRBD2. CDR1 and CDR2 from the germline V gene are MNHNY and SVGAGI (reference sequence). This CDR3 contains 14 residues. CDR3 DNA sequence: TGTGCCAGCATTTACGAACTAGCGGGCGGGGAGCTGTTTTTT. Its protein is CASIYELAGGELFF.

With regard to this clone: Other DNA sequences in the same sample also yield this CDR3. This chain uses TRBV6-6 with TRBJ1-5, with a possible D match to TRBD1 (6 bases). This CDR3 is 13 amino acids long. Trimming took off 3 bases at V and 4 bases at J, with 7 bases between the two ends. CDR1 MNHNY and CDR2 SVGAGI come from the germline V gene (reference sequence). The CDR3 DNA is TGTGCCAGCAGTTATCAGGGGAATCAGCCCCAGCATTTT. This sequence encodes CASSYQGNQPQHF.

V gene TRBV20-1 combines with J gene TRBJ2-1; D perhaps matches TRBD2 (5 bases). This CDR3 contains 16 residues. CDR1 DFQATT and CDR2 SNEGSKA come from the germline V gene (reference sequence). V was pared by 3 bases and J by 4 bases, with 19 bases between. The chain's CDR3 is CSASREGQARYNEQFF. CDR3 DNA: TGCAGTGCTAGTAGAGAGGGTCAGGCCAGGTACAATGAGCAGTTCTTC.

This clone was counted a few times. The chain couples TRBV7-2 to TRBJ2-3; 13 nucleotides align to TRBD2. J gave up 7 bases and V 5 bases, and 15 bases lay outside the gene matches. The germline gives CDR1 SGHTA, CDR2 FQGNSA. The CDR3 spans 18 residues. The CDR3 sequence is CASSLEELAGGPKNTQYF. CDR3 sequence (DNA): TGTGCCAGCAGCCTCGAAGAACTAGCGGGAGGGCCTAAAAATACGCAGTATTTT.

The CDR3 DNA sequence: TGCGCCAGCAGCCAATTGACAGGGAGACAAGGCTACACCTTC. This sequence encodes CASSQLTGRQGYTF. The rearrangement links TRBV4-1 to TRBJ1-2, with 7 bases fitting TRBD1. V lost 2 bases and J lost 8; bases outside the gene matches: 8. The germline CDR1 and CDR2 sequences are MGHRA and YSYEKL. The CDR3 extends over 14 amino acids.

The chain recombines TRBV19 with TRBJ1-2, with 9 bases fitting TRBD1. The CDR3 has 13 residues. Germline loops: CDR1 LNHDA, CDR2 SQIVND (reference sequence). The J segment lost 3 bases and the V segment lost 7 bases, leaving 3 bases of the junction unmatched. The CDR3 loop is CASKTGGDYGYTF. CDR3 in DNA: TGTGCCAGTAAAACAGGGGGCGACTATGGCTACACCTTC.

This sequence joins TRBV27 and TRBJ1-2, with 10 bases aligning to TRBD1. Germline CDR1 reads MNHEY; CDR2 reads SMNVEV (reference sequence). Germline trimming cut 5 bases from V and 4 bases from J; bases unmatched to any gene: 16. CDR3 size: 18 residues. The CDR3 region has the DNA TGTGCCAGCAGTCCCAATCCGACCGGGACAGGGGTTGGCTATGGCTACACCTTC. Its protein is CASSPNPTGTGVGYGYTF.

This clone has only a few counts. This rearrangement joins TRBV11-3 to TRBJ1-3, with D unresolved. Germline V gene sequence: CDR1 SGHNT, CDR2 YENEEA. Trimming stripped 0 bases from V and 3 bases from J, with 21 bases between. This CDR3 spans 19 amino acids. This chain's CDR3 is CASSLDWATVAGCGNTIYF. Written as DNA, the CDR3 is TGTGCCAGCAGCTTAGATTGGGCTACAGTGGCCGGTTGTGGAAACACCATATATTTT.

V and J are TRBV30 and TRBJ2-7, with D tentatively TRBD1 (5 bases). This CDR3 region has 13 residues. CDR1 is GTSNPN and CDR2 is SVGIG in the germline V gene (reference sequence). With 0 bases removed from V and 5 bases from J, the gap between germline ends came to 11 bases. The CDR3 nucleotides are TGTGCCTGGAGTGTACGTACAGGCAACGAGCAGTACTTC. It specifies CAWSVRTGNEQYF.

The rearrangement joins TRBV5-1 to TRBJ1-2; possibly TRBD1 for D (6 bases). Trimming removed 1 base at V and 2 bases at J, with 9 bases between. Germline CDR1 reads SGHRS; CDR2 reads YFSETQ. This CDR3 spans 14 amino acids. The chain's CDR3 is CASSLTGTNYGYTF. In nucleotides, the CDR3 is TGCGCCAGCAGCTTGACGGGGACAAACTATGGCTACACCTTC. The entire variable domain, with the rest obtained from reference TRBV5-1 and TRBJ1-2, is as follows: KAGVTQTPRYLIKTRGQQVTLSCSPISGHRSVSWYQQTPGQGLQFLFEYFSETQRNKGNFPGRFSGRQFSNSRSEMNVSTLELGDSALYLCASSLTGTNYGYTFGSGTRLTVV.

The V and J genes are TRBV6-1 and TRBJ1-4; D is unclear. Germline CDR1 is MNHNS and CDR2 is SASEGT. V lost 0 bases and J lost 8, with 13 bases in between. The CDR3 length is 15 residues. Here the CDR3 reads CASSEARGVGEKLFF. The CDR3, as DNA: TGTGCCAGCAGTGAAGCGCGGGGAGTAGGCGAAAAACTGTTTTTT.